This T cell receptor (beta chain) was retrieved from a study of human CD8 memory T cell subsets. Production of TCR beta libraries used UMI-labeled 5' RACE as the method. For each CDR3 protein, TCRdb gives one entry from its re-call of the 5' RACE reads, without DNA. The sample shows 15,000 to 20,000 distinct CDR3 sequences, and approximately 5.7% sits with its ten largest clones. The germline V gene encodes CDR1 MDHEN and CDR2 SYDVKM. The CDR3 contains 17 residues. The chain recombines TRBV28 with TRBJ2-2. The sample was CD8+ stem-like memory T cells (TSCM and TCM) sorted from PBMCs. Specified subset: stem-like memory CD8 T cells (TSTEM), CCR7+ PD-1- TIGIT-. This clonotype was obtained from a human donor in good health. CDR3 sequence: CASSLSAALTNTGELFF. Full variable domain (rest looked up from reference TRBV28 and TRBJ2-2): DVKVTQSSRYLVKRTGEKVFLECVQDMDHENMFWYRQDPGLGLRLIYFSYDVKMKEKGDIPEGYSVSREKKERFSLILESASTNQTSMYLCASSLSAALTNTGELFFGEGSRLTVL.